This record concerns one T cell receptor (beta chain) sequence. Its antigen is as yet unknown. The data were obtained in a study of T cells in women clearing cervical HPV infection. Study-wide context: Blood came at first lesion visit for cases, post-clearance for controls. Cases' blood sampling followed lesion detection by median approximately 150 days (90 to 200).

Assay used: immunoSEQ multiplex PCR; TCRdb lists only in-frame clones, some missing. The data include around 17,000 clones; the top ten clones carry 8% to 11%. The study's findings and limits: Richness plus V gene abundances separated cases from controls with AUC less than 0.9.

This TCR came from a woman aged 18 to 75 with a cervical HPV16 infection that either progressed to CIN3+ or cleared (not recorded which). Sequencing was carried out using blood buffy coat.

The chain's CDR3 is CSASDTNQPQYF. The part of the CDR3 DNA that was read is TGCAGTGCTAGTGACACAAATCAGCCG. This chain connects TRBV20-1 to TRBJ2-3; unclear D gene. The CDR3 extends 3 residues past the end of the read, so its final part is completed from the germline J gene. CDR1 DFQATT and CDR2 SNEGSKA come from the germline V gene (reference sequence). This CDR3 spans 12 amino acids.